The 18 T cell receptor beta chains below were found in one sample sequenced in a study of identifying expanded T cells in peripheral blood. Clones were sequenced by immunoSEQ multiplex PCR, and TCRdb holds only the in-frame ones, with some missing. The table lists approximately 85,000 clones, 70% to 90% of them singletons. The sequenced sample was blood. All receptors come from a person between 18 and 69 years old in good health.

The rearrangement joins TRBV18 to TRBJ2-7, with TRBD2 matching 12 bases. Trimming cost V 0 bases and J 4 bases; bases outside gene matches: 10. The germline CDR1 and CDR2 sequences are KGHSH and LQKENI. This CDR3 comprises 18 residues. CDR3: CASSPPGLAGPEGYEQYF. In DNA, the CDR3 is TGTGCCAGCTCACCACCGGGACTAGCGGGTCCAGAGGGGTACGAGCAGTACTTC.

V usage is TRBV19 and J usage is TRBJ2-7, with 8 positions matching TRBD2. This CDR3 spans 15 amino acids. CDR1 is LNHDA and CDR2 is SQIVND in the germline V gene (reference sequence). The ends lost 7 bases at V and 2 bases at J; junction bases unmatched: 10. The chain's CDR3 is CASTTREGTPYEQYF. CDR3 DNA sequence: TGTGCCAGTACCACTCGGGAGGGGACCCCCTACGAGCAGTACTTC.

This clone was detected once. In nucleotides, the CDR3 is TGTGCCAGCAGATCTGGGGTGTTGGACATTCAGTACTTC. It yields the protein CASRSGVLDIQYF. V is TRBV28 and J is TRBJ2-4, with no clear D. Germline V lookup: CDR1 MDHEN, CDR2 SYDVKM. This CDR3 is built from 13 residues. V was clipped by 6 bases and J by 8 bases, with 14 bases between them.

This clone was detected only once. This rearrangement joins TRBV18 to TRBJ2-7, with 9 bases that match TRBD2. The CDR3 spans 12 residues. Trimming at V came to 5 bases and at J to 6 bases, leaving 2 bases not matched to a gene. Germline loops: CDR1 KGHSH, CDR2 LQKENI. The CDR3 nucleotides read TGTGCCAGCTCATCAGCGGGAGGCGAGCAGTACTTC. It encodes CASSSAGGEQYF.

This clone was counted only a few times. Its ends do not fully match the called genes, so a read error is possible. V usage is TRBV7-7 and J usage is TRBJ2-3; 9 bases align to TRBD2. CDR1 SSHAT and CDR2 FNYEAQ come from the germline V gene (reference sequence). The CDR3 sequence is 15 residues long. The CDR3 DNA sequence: TGTGCTAGCAGGCCTATAGCGGGAGGCACAGATACGCAGTATTTT. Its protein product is CASRPIAGGTDTQYF.

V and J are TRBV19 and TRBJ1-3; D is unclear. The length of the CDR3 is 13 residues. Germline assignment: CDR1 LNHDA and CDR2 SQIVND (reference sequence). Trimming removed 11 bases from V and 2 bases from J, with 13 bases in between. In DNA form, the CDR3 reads TGTGCCTCCAAGGGCACCCCTGGAAACACCATATATTTT. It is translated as CASKGTPGNTIYF.

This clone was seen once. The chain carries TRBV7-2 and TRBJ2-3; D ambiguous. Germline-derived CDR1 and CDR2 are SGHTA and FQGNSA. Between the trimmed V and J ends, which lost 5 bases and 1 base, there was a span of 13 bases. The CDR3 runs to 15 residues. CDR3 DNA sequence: TGTGCCAGCAGCGCCAAGGCTGGGCGCACAGATACGCAGTATTTT. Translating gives CASSAKAGRTDTQYF. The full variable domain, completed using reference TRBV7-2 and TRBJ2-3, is GAGVSQSPSNKVTEKGKDVELRCDPISGHTALYWYRQSLGQGLEFLIYFQGNSAPDKSGLPSDRFSAERTGGSVSTLTIQRTQQEDSAVYLCASSAKAGRTDTQYFGPGTRLTVL.

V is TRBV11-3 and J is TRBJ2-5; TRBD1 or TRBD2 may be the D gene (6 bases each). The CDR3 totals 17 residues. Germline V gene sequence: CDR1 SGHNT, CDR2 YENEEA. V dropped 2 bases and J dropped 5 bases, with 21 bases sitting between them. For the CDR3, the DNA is TGTGCCAGCAGCTTATCCCCCTTGGGGGGCTCCAGGGAGACCCAGTACTTC. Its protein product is CASSLSPLGGSRETQYF.

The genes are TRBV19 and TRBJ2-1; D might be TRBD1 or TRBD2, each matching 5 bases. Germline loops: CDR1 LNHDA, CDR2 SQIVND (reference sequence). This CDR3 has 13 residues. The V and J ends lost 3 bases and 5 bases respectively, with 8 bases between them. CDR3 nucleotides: TGTGCCAGTAGTATGGGACCGAACAATGAGCAGTTCTTC. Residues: CASSMGPNNEQFF.

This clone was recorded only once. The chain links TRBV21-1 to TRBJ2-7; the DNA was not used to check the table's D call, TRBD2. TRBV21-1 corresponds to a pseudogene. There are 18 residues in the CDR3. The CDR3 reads CASSKVDPRREALYEQYF. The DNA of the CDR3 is TGTGCCAGCAGCAAAGTAGATCCACGGCGGGAGGCACTTTACGAGCAGTACTTC.

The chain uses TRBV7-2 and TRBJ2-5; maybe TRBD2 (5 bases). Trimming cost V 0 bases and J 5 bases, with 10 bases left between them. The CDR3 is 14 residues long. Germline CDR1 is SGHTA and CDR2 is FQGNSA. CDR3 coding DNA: TGTGCCAGCAGCTTAGCCACGGGATGGGAGACCCAGTACTTC. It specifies CASSLATGWETQYF.

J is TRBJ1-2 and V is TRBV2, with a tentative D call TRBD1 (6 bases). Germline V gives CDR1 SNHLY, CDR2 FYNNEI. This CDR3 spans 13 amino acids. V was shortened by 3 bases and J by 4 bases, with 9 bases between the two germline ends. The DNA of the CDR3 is TGTGCCAGCAGTGAGAGGGGGGCCTATGGCTACACCTTC. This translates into CASSERGAYGYTF.

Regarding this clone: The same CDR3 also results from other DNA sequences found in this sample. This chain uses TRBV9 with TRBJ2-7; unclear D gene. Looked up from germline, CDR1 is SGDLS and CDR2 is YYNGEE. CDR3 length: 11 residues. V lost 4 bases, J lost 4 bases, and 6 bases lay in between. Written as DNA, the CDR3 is TGTGCCAGCAGCCCCGGGTACGAGCAGTACTTC. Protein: CASSPGYEQYF.

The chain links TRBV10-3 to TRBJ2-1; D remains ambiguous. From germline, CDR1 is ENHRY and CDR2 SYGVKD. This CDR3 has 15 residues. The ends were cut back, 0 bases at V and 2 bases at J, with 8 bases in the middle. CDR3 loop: CAISESQETYNEQFF. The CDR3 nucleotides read TGTGCCATCAGTGAGTCGCAGGAGACCTACAATGAGCAGTTCTTC.

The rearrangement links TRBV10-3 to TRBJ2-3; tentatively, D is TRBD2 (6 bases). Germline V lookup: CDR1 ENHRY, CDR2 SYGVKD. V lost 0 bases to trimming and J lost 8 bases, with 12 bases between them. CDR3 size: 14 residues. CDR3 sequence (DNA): TGTGCCATCAGTGAGTCGGGACTTTCGCCTACGCAGTATTTT. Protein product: CAISESGLSPTQYF.

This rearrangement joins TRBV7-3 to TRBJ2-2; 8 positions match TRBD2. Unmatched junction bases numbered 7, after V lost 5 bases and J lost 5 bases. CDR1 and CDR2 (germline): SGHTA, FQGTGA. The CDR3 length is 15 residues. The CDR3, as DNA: TGTGCCAGCAGCCAAGCGGGGGCGCAGACCGGGGAGCTGTTTTTT. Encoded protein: CASSQAGAQTGELFF.

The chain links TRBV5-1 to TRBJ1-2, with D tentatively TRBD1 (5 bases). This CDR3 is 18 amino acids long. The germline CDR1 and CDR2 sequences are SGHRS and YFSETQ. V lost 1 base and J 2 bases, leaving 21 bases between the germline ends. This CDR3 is CASSLSGLAWATNYGYTF. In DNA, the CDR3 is TGCGCCAGCAGCTTGTCGGGGCTGGCCTGGGCCACGAACTATGGCTACACCTTC.

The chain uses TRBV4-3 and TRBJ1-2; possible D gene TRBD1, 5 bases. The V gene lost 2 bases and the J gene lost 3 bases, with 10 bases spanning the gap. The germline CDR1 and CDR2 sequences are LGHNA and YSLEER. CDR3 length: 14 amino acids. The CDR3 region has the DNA TGCGCCAGCAGCCAAACAACAGGTTACTATGGCTACACCTTC. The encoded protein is CASSQTTGYYGYTF.